The rows below give T cell receptor beta chains drawn from one sample of a study of metastatic and nonmetastatic thyroid tumors. Using MiXCR, TCRdb reanalyzed the PCR reads. The sample shows around 16,000 clones, around a quarter of them seen only once. Material for sequencing was adjacent normal tissue. These receptors were taken from a female donor with papillary thyroid cancer or a benign thyroid nodule (not recorded which). Some clones in this sample may be carry-over from other donors' samples. Each CDR3 is given with its conserved first and last residue. Fields, in order: clone size, J gene, D gene, CDR3 length, V gene, CDR3 protein, CDR3 DNA. D genes are given only for firm matches. Size is stated for part of the rows, as once, few or many counts, or as a class when the clone is expanded.

NA TRBJ2-7 TRBD1 16 TRBV4-1 CASSPRPATGYHEQYF TGCGCCAGCAGCCCGCGCCCAGCGACAGGGTACCACGAGCAGTACTTC
NA TRBJ2-7 TRBD2 17 TRBV4-3 CASSQDLGLGTAGEQYF TGCGCCAGCAGCCAAGATTTAGGACTAGGGACCGCAGGCGAGCAGTACTTC
NA TRBJ1-2 NA 13 TRBV7-2 CASSKQRGYGYTF TGTGCCAGCAGCAAACAAAGGGGCTATGGCTACACCTTC
NA TRBJ1-3 NA 12 TRBV20-1 CSAPGAGNTIYF TGCAGTGCCCCAGGGGCTGGAAACACCATATATTTT
NA TRBJ1-6 TRBD1 17 TRBV6-1 CASTLLRGGPAYSPLHF TGTGCCAGCACCCTTCTCAGGGGGGGTCCTGCATATTCACCCCTCCACTTT
NA TRBJ1-3 NA 15 TRBV14 CASSQGYASGNTIYF TGTGCCAGCAGCCAAGGGTACGCATCTGGAAACACCATATATTTT
medium-sized TRBJ2-7 TRBD1 13 TRBV9 CASSMGQSYEQYF TGTGCCAGCAGTATGGGACAGTCCTACGAGCAGTACTTC
few TRBJ1-5 NA 14 TRBV27 CASSLQGGNQPRHF TGTGCCAGCAGTTTACAGGGTGGCAATCAGCCCCGGCATTTT
NA TRBJ2-1 NA 17 TRBV6-5 CASSYSRHSMGYNEQFF TGTGCCAGCAGTTACTCGAGGCACTCGATGGGCTACAATGAGCAGTTCTTC
NA TRBJ1-1 NA 12 TRBV19 CASSWGDTEAFF TGTGCCAGTAGTTGGGGGGATACTGAAGCTTTCTTT
NA TRBJ1-2 NA 14 TRBV30 CAWSVKYFNYGYTF TGTGCCTGGAGTGTAAAGTATTTCAACTATGGCTACACCTTC
NA TRBJ2-7 NA 14 TRBV6-1 CASSSPGGAAEQYF TGTGCCAGCAGTAGCCCCGGAGGGGCTGCCGAGCAGTACTTC
few TRBJ2-7 NA 14 TRBV20-1 CSANLAHLRWEQYF TGCAGTGCTAATTTGGCACACCTCCGATGGGAGCAGTACTTC
NA TRBJ2-5 NA 12 TRBV20-1 CSARDEGETQYF TGCAGTGCTAGAGATGAGGGGGAGACCCAGTACTTC
NA TRBJ1-1 NA 13 TRBV20-1 CSAAPRPGTEAFF TGCAGTGCTGCCCCCAGGCCTGGAACTGAAGCTTTCTTT
many TRBJ1-1 NA 14 TRBV27 CASSFSGRNTEAFF TGTGCCAGCAGTTTTTCAGGGAGAAACACTGAAGCTTTCTTT
few TRBJ2-7 NA 12 TRBV7-9 CASSYPTGKQYF TGTGCCAGCAGCTACCCGACTGGCAAGCAGTACTTC
medium-sized TRBJ2-1 TRBD2 19 TRBV12-3/TRBV12-4 CASSLGLAGGYGGNNEQFF TGTGCCAGCAGTTTAGGACTAGCGGGAGGTTATGGGGGAAACAATGAGCAGTTCTTC
NA TRBJ2-1 NA 16 TRBV5-1 CASFRRAGISLGEQFF TGCGCCAGCTTTCGTAGGGCGGGAATATCCTTAGGTGAGCAGTTCTTC
NA TRBJ2-5 TRBD2 13 TRBV20-1 CSAATSGVETQYF TGCAGTGCAGCGACTAGCGGAGTAGAGACCCAGTACTTC
NA TRBJ1-1 NA 15 TRBV12-3/TRBV12-4 CASSLSPNMNTEAFF TGTGCCAGCAGTTTATCTCCCAATATGAACACTGAAGCTTTCTTT
NA TRBJ1-6 NA 15 TRBV5-6 CASSLVRGRNSPLHF TGTGCCAGCAGCTTGGTGCGGGGGCGGAATTCACCCCTCCACTTT
few TRBJ2-1 TRBD2 12 TRBV6-1 CASDPPSGSQFF TGTGCCAGCGATCCTCCTAGCGGGTCCCAGTTCTTC
NA TRBJ2-7 NA 14 TRBV7-8 CASSIRGFVYEQYF TGTGCCAGCAGCATCAGGGGTTTCGTGTACGAGCAGTACTTC
NA TRBJ1-2 TRBD1 16 TRBV9 CASSVDGQGFYSGYTF TGTGCCAGCAGCGTAGATGGACAGGGTTTTTATTCTGGCTACACCTTC
NA TRBJ2-7 NA 14 TRBV20-1 CSARDRPGYSEQYF TGCAGTGCTAGAGATCGCCCAGGGTACAGCGAGCAGTACTTC
few TRBJ2-1 TRBD2 17 TRBV12-5 CASGFGVWTSGHNQQFF TGTGCTAGTGGTTTCGGGGTCTGGACTAGCGGACACAATCAGCAGTTCTTC
medium-sized TRBJ1-5 TRBD1 13 TRBV20-1 CSAHRGLGQPQHF TGCAGTGCTCACAGGGGACTGGGTCAGCCCCAGCATTTT
NA TRBJ1-1 NA 15 TRBV6-5 CASSYRQPQNQEAFF TGTGCCAGCAGTTACCGACAGCCCCAGAATCAAGAAGCTTTCTTT
many TRBJ2-7 TRBD1 17 TRBV12-3/TRBV12-4 CASSAGTALVAPYEQYF TGTGCCAGCAGTGCCGGGACAGCTCTAGTAGCTCCCTACGAGCAGTACTTC
NA TRBJ2-7 TRBD1 17 TRBV5-1 CASSWASGTGMSYEQYF TGCGCCAGCAGCTGGGCCTCCGGGACAGGGATGTCCTACGAGCAGTACTTC
few TRBJ2-3 TRBD2 17 TRBV9 CASSVASGASISDTQYF TGTGCCAGCAGCGTAGCTAGCGGGGCTTCGATATCAGATACGCAGTATTTT
NA TRBJ2-3 NA 14 TRBV19 CASSVTGSTDTQYF TGTGCCAGTAGTGTTACCGGGAGCACAGATACGCAGTATTTT
NA TRBJ1-1 NA 11 TRBV24-1 CATSDGLKAFF TGTGCCACCAGTGATGGGCTAAAAGCTTTCTTT
NA TRBJ2-7 TRBD1 14 TRBV7-9 CASSHRDRFYEQYF TGTGCCAGCAGTCACCGGGACAGATTTTACGAGCAGTACTTC
few TRBJ2-7 NA 13 TRBV3-1 CASSQEALYEQYF TGTGCCAGCAGCCAAGAGGCCCTCTACGAGCAGTACTTC
NA TRBJ2-2 NA 13 TRBV9 CASSVIYTGELFF TGCGCCAGCAGCGTTATCTACACCGGGGAGCTGTTTTTT
few TRBJ2-7 NA 15 TRBV19 CASSIGNGLSYEQYF TGTGCCAGTAGTATCGGGAATGGACTATCCTACGAGCAGTACTTC
once TRBJ2-1 NA 16 TRBV20-1 CSARDHVAGSYNEQFF TGCAGTGCTAGAGATCACGTGGCGGGGTCCTACAATGAGCAGTTCTTC
large TRBJ2-7 NA 13 TRBV12-3/TRBV12-4 CASSWNRVDEQYF TGTGCCAGCAGTTGGAATAGGGTGGACGAGCAGTACTTC
few TRBJ1-2 TRBD1 16 TRBV27 CASSLRPPGQGYGYTF TGTGCCAGCAGTTTACGCCCTCCGGGACAGGGCTATGGCTACACCTTC
few TRBJ2-7 NA 14 TRBV28 CASSFSGRGYEQYF TGTGCCAGCAGTTTCTCGGGACGGGGCTACGAGCAGTACTTC
few TRBJ2-7 NA 11 TRBV2 CASSRNYEQYF TGTGCCAGCAGTCGAAATTACGAGCAGTACTTC
NA TRBJ2-4 NA 13 TRBV19 CASSTGAKNIQYF TGTGCCAGTAGTACAGGGGCCAAAAACATTCAGTACTTC
few TRBJ2-7 NA 12 TRBV12-3/TRBV12-4 CASSLDHMEQYF TGTGCCAGCAGTTTAGACCACATGGAGCAGTACTTC
NA TRBJ2-5 NA 14 TRBV7-3 CASSFMGPQETQYF TGTGCCAGCAGCTTTATGGGACCCCAAGAGACCCAGTACTTC